Listed below are T cell receptor beta chains from one sample, sequenced in a study of radiotherapy plus CTLA-4 blockade in lung cancer. Measured with immunoSEQ multiplex PCR; TCRdb has only the in-frame clones, and not every one. The sample holds about 19,000 clones, roughly 82% seen once. Sequences were derived from peripheral blood, sampled from a patient treated with radiotherapy plus ipilimumab. Every receptor here comes from a human donor with non-small cell lung cancer whose response to radiotherapy plus ipilimumab could not be evaluated. Each CDR3 is given with its conserved first and last residue. Each record gives: V gene, J gene, clone size, D gene, CDR3 protein, CDR3 DNA. The D gene is left open where the match is weak. Size values are once, few and many counts, or a class for expanded clones, and some rows have none.

TRBV6-1	TRBJ2-7	-	TRBD2	CASSETSGILYEQYF	TGTGCCAGCAGTGAAACAAGCGGGATCTTATACGAGCAGTACTTC
TRBV4-1	TRBJ2-7	-	TRBD1	CASSRRGYEQYF	TGCGCCAGCAGCCGCAGGGGGTACGAGCAGTACTTC
TRBV19	TRBJ2-2	-	-	CASSTGVPSFPNTGELFF	TGTGCCAGTAGTACGGGGGTTCCATCCTTTCCCAACACCGGGGAGCTGTTTTTT
TRBV7-3	TRBJ2-7	once	TRBD2	CASSSGTSSYEQYF	TGTGCCAGCAGCTCCGGGACTAGCAGCTACGAGCAGTACTTC
TRBV28	TRBJ1-1	-	-	CASISGVMAFF	TGTGCCAGCATCTCAGGGGTAATGGCTTTCTTT
TRBV4-1	TRBJ2-2	-	-	CASSQDAGYGGELFF	TGCGCCAGCAGCCAAGATGCGGGGTACGGCGGGGAGCTGTTTTTT
TRBV27	TRBJ2-7	-	-	CASRFGSGSSYEQYF	TGTGCCAGCAGGTTCGGGTCTGGGAGCTCCTACGAGCAGTACTTC
TRBV11-2	TRBJ2-4	-	TRBD1	CASSYTGTGKLAKNIQYF	TGTGCCAGCAGCTATACCGGGACAGGGAAACTAGCCAAAAACATTCAGTACTTC
TRBV9	TRBJ2-3	-	TRBD2	CASSRHGGDTQYF	TGTGCCAGCAGCAGACACGGGGGGGATACGCAGTATTTT
TRBV21-1	TRBJ2-7	-	-	CASTPAGAGRAPYEQYF	TGTGCCAGCACCCCGGCAGGAGCGGGGCGGGCCCCCTACGAGCAGTACTTC
TRBV2	TRBJ1-1	-	TRBD1	CASRETGQTPRDTEAFF	TGTGCCAGCAGGGAAACGGGACAGACACCGAGGGACACTGAAGCTTTCTTT
TRBV5-1	TRBJ2-1	-	TRBD2	CASSGASGGYNEQFF	TGCGCCAGCAGCGGCGCTAGCGGGGGGTACAATGAGCAGTTCTTC
TRBV10-1	TRBJ2-1	-	-	CASSLSPGGMNEQFF	TGCGCCAGCAGCCTCTCTCCGGGGGGCATGAATGAGCAGTTCTTC
TRBV27	TRBJ1-1	-	TRBD1	CASSFLSTGVTEAFF	TGTGCCAGCAGTTTTTTATCTACAGGGGTCACTGAAGCTTTCTTT
TRBV6-1	TRBJ2-5	once	-	CASSGWKGAGETQYF	TGTGCCAGCAGTGGTTGGAAAGGGGCCGGGGAGACCCAGTACTTC
TRBV18	TRBJ1-1	-	-	CASSAGDLNTEAFF	TGTGCCAGCTCAGCAGGGGACCTGAACACTGAAGCTTTCTTT
TRBV12-5	TRBJ2-3	-	TRBD1	CASAPGQGNTDTQYF	TGTGCTAGTGCCCCGGGACAGGGGAACACAGATACGCAGTATTTT
TRBV4-1	TRBJ2-3	-	-	CASSQDRSTPWDTQYF	TGCGCCAGCAGCCAAGATCGTTCGACTCCATGGGATACGCAGTATTTT
TRBV7-3	TRBJ1-4	once	-	CASSLSGRVANEKLFF	TGTGCCAGCAGCTTAAGCGGGAGGGTAGCTAATGAAAAACTGTTTTTT